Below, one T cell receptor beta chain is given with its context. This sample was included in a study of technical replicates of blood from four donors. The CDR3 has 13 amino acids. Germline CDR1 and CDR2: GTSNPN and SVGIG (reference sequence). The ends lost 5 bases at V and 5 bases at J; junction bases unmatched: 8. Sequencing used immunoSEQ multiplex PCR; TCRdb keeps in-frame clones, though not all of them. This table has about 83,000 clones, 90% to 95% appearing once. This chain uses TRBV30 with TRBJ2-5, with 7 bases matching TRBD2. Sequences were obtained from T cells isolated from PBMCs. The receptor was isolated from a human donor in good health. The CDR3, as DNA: TGTGCCTGGTTAAGCGGGACTAAGGAGACCCAGTACTTC. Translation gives CAWLSGTKETQYF.